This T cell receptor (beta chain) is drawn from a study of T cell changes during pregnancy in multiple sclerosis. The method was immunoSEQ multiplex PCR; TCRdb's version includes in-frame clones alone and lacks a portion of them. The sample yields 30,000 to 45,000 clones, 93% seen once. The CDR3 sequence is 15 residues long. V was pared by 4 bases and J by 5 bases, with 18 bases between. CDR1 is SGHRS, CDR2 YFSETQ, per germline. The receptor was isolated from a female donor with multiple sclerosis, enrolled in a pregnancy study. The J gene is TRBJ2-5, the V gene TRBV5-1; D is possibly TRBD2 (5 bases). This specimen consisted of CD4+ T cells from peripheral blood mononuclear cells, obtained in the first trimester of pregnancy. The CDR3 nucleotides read TGCGCCAGCAGCCCCCTGGCGGCGGGCGTGGAGACCCAGTACTTC. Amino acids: CASSPLAAGVETQYF. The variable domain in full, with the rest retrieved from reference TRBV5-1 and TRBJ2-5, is KAGVTQTPRYLIKTRGQQVTLSCSPISGHRSVSWYQQTPGQGLQFLFEYFSETQRNKGNFPGRFSGRQFSNSRSEMNVSTLELGDSALYLCASSPLAAGVETQYFGPGTRLLVL.